The 19 T cell receptor beta chains in this list originate from one sample, sequenced in a study of blood T cell repertoires in COVID-19. This table comes from immunoSEQ multiplex PCR, and its TCRdb copy is limited to in-frame clones, with some not included. The sample has fewer than 250,000 clones, more than 75% seen once. Sequencing used peripheral blood. The receptors shown here come from a man in his forties or fifties with acute or convalescent COVID-19.

Only a few counts were recorded for this clone. This sequence joins TRBV11-2 and TRBJ2-7; possibly TRBD1 for D (6 bases). Trimming removed 3 bases from V and 6 bases from J, with 15 bases in between. CDR1 is SGHAT and CDR2 is FQNNGV in the germline V gene. The CDR3 has 14 residues. CDR3 protein: CASSFTGNLGEQYF. The CDR3 DNA is TGTGCCAGCAGCTTTACAGGGAACTTGGGCGAGCAGTACTTC.

The J gene is TRBJ1-2, the V gene TRBV11-2; 10 bases fit TRBD1. V gave up 2 bases and J gave up 3 bases; unmatched junction bases: 6. The germline V gene encodes CDR1 SGHAT and CDR2 FQNNGV. This CDR3 has 16 amino acids. In nucleotides, the CDR3 is TGTGCCAGCAGCTTACGGGACAGGGGTTCGGACTATGGCTACACCTTC. Translated, it gives CASSLRDRGSDYGYTF.

The chain combines TRBV19 with TRBJ1-2, with TRBD1 identical over 11 bases. The CDR3 has 13 amino acids. J lost 5 bases, V lost 5 bases, and 1 base had no gene match. Germline CDR1 reads LNHDA; CDR2 reads SQIVND (reference sequence). The CDR3 sequence is CASSGQGAYGYTF. In DNA, the CDR3 is TGTGCCAGTAGTGGACAGGGGGCTTATGGCTACACCTTC.

The V call is TRBV6-5, the J call TRBJ1-6; no clear D. The CDR3 runs 14 residues. Trimming stripped 6 bases from V and 4 bases from J, with 10 bases between. Germline CDR1 MNHEY, CDR2 SVGAGI. CDR3 sequence reads: CASSLQSYNSPLHF. CDR3 DNA sequence: TGTGCCAGCAGCTTACAAAGTTATAATTCACCCCTCCACTTT.

The gene calls are TRBV10-3 and TRBJ1-2; 7 nucleotides align to TRBD1. Trimming cost V 2 bases and J 9 bases; bases outside gene matches: 3. Germline V gene lookup returns CDR1 ENHRY and CDR2 SYGVKD. The CDR3 covers 12 residues. The CDR3, as DNA: TGTGCCATCAGTGAGCAGACAGGGAGCTACACCTTC. It codes for CAISEQTGSYTF.

The chain combines TRBV10-2 with TRBJ1-1; tentatively, D is TRBD1 (6 bases). V lost 9 bases and J lost 1, with 12 bases in between. Per the germline V gene, CDR1 is WSHSY and CDR2 is SAAADI. The CDR3 consists of 13 residues. In DNA form, the CDR3 reads TGCGCCAGTCTGAGGGGGGGGAACACTGAAGCTTTCTTT. This gives the protein CASLRGGNTEAFF.

The chain is built from TRBV6-5 and TRBJ1-2; possible D gene TRBD1, 5 bases. Trimming stripped 2 bases from V and 4 bases from J, with 11 bases between. CDR3 length: 14 residues. Germline-derived CDR1 and CDR2 are MNHEY and SVGAGI. CDR3 in amino acids: CASSYGGESYGYTF. CDR3 in DNA: TGTGCCAGCAGTTACGGGGGGGAATCCTATGGCTACACCTTC.

The chain couples TRBV5-6 to TRBJ1-5; the match to TRBD1 covers 9 bases. This CDR3 comprises 15 residues. V lost 4 bases, J lost 2 bases, and 4 bases stayed unmatched. Germline loops: CDR1 SGHDT, CDR2 YYEEEE. CDR3 DNA: TGTGCCAGCAGCATTCGGGACAGGGGCAATCAGCCCCAGCATTTT. Its protein is CASSIRDRGNQPQHF.

The chain couples TRBV7-9 to TRBJ2-3; D might be TRBD2 (6 bases). Germline V gives CDR1 SEHNR, CDR2 FQNEAQ (reference sequence). The CDR3 is 15 amino acids. Trimming pared 4 bases from V and 5 bases from J, leaving 16 bases between. The CDR3 sequence: CASSSTGLGRDTQYF. CDR3 nucleotides: TGTGCCAGCAGCTCCACGGGACTCGGGCGAGATACGCAGTATTTT.

In its sample, this clone was seen a few times. The chain combines TRBV12-2 with TRBJ2-2; TRBD2 is taken as the D call from the table, unchecked against the DNA. TRBV12-2 is given as a pseudogene. CDR3 size: 18 residues. This CDR3 reads CASRLNPGTSGVGRELFF. CDR3 in DNA: TGTGCAAGTCGCTTAAATCCCGGGACTAGCGGGGTTGGAAGGGAGCTGTTTTTT.

The chain recombines TRBV5-4 with TRBJ1-4; 10 nucleotides line up with TRBD1. The ends lost 1 base at V and 7 bases at J; junction bases unmatched: 4. The germline gives CDR1 SGHNT, CDR2 YYREEE (reference sequence). The CDR3 extends over 15 amino acids. CDR3 protein: CASSLRTGGFEKLFF. Here the CDR3 DNA reads TGTGCCAGCAGCTTGCGGACAGGGGGATTTGAAAAACTGTTTTTT.

The J gene is TRBJ2-7, the V gene TRBV5-1, with 9 bases fitting TRBD1. J was trimmed by 0 bases and V by 0 bases; bases with no gene match: 1. The germline V gene has CDR1 SGHRS and CDR2 YFSETQ. CDR3 size: 15 residues. CDR3 DNA: TGCGCCAGCAGCTTGGAGACAGGGGGCTCCTACGAGCAGTACTTC. Translation gives CASSLETGGSYEQYF.

V is TRBV18 and J is TRBJ1-5, with TRBD1 matching 8 bases. After removal of 5 bases from V and 5 bases from J, the junction contained 5 bases not matched to a gene. There are 14 residues in the CDR3. Germline lookup yields CDR1 KGHSH and CDR2 LQKENI. The chain's CDR3 is CASSSGQGDQPQHF. The CDR3, as DNA: TGTGCCAGCTCATCCGGACAGGGCGATCAGCCCCAGCATTTT.

The V gene is TRBV18, the J gene TRBJ1-2; D gene ambiguous. CDR1 and CDR2 (germline): KGHSH, LQKENI. The V end was cut by 2 bases, the J end by 7 bases, with 14 bases between. CDR3 length: 14 amino acids. The CDR3 DNA reads TGTGCCAGCTCACCAGAAGGAGGGAAGAGTGGCTACACCTTC. Its translation: CASSPEGGKSGYTF.

This clone showed up just a few times. V and J are TRBV7-9 and TRBJ1-1; no clear D. This CDR3 is built from 14 residues. Per germline, CDR1 SEHNR and CDR2 FQNEAQ (reference sequence). The V end lost 0 bases, the J end lost 4 bases, and 9 bases lay between the germline ends. This CDR3 is CASSLARPGTEAFF. The DNA for the CDR3 is TGTGCCAGCAGCTTAGCCCGTCCGGGCACTGAAGCTTTCTTT.

J is TRBJ2-1 and V is TRBV3-1 (or the pseudogene TRBV3-2); TRBD1 is a possible D gene (5 bases). V shed 0 bases and J shed 8 bases, with 14 bases lying between them. Germline-derived CDR1 and CDR2 are LGHDT and YNNKEL (reference sequence). The length of the CDR3 is 15 residues. CDR3 sequence: CASSQEGRVSHEQFF. Written as DNA, the CDR3 is TGTGCCAGCAGCCAAGAAGGCAGGGTAAGCCATGAGCAGTTCTTC.

This chain joins TRBV5-4 and TRBJ2-3; TRBD2 is a possible D gene (5 bases). The CDR3 runs to 15 residues. Deletions cut 2 bases from V and 1 base from J, with 11 bases between. Germline-derived CDR1 and CDR2 are SGHNT and YYREEE (reference sequence). The chain's CDR3 is CASSFQVRGTDTQYF. The CDR3 DNA follows: TGTGCCAGCAGCTTCCAGGTGAGGGGCACAGATACGCAGTATTTT. The whole variable domain, remainder taken from reference TRBV5-4 and TRBJ2-3, is ETGVTQSPTHLIKTRGQQVTLRCSSQSGHNTVSWYQQALGQGPQFIFQYYREEENGRGNFPPRFSGLQFPNYSSELNVNALELDDSALYLCASSFQVRGTDTQYFGPGTRLTVL.

The chain combines TRBV6-2 or TRBV6-3 with TRBJ1-1; 8 positions agree with TRBD1. This CDR3 comprises 13 residues. The V and J ends lost 6 bases and 11 bases, in that order; junction bases with no gene match: 11. Germline loops: CDR1 MNHEY, CDR2 SVGEGT. This CDR3 is CASSWGQVGEAFF. CDR3 DNA sequence: TGTGCCAGCAGCTGGGGACAGGTCGGGGAGGCTTTCTTT.

This chain uses TRBV7-9 with TRBJ1-1; 7 bases are a match to TRBD1. V gave up 6 bases and J gave up 7 bases; unmatched junction bases: 8. The CDR3 covers 13 residues. Germline CDR1 reads SEHNR; CDR2 reads FQNEAQ (reference sequence). The DNA of the CDR3 is TGTGCCAGCAGACTTAGGGACAGAGATGAAGCTTTCTTT. Amino acid sequence: CASRLRDRDEAFF. The variable domain in full, completed from reference TRBV7-9 and TRBJ1-1, reads DTGVSQNPRHKITKRGQNVTFRCDPISEHNRLYWYRQTLGQGPEFLTYFQNEAQLEKSRLLSDRFSAERPKGSFSTLEIQRTEQGDSAMYLCASRLRDRDEAFFGQGTRLTVV.